A selection of T cell receptor beta chains follows, all from one sample in a study of blood T cell repertoires in COVID-19. Produced via immunoSEQ multiplex PCR; TCRdb's table is partial and in-frame only. The table records 190,000 or so clones, approximately 86% of them present only once. The sample consisted of peripheral blood. The receptors come from a middle-aged man with active or convalescent COVID-19. The CDR3 runs from the conserved cysteine through the conserved F or W. Fields, in order: V gene, D gene, clone size, J gene, CDR3 DNA, CDR3 protein. The D gene is left open where the match is weak. Only part of the rows carry a size: once, few, many, or a class if the clone is expanded.

v_gene: TRBV7-2; d_gene: -; abundance: -; j_gene: TRBJ1-3; CDR3nt: TGTGCCAGCAGCTCGACAGGAACTGGAAACACCATATATTTT; CDR3aa: CASSSTGTGNTIYF
v_gene: TRBV28; d_gene: -; abundance: -; j_gene: TRBJ1-1; CDR3nt: TGTGCCTCAGCGGTTGGGGCGCGGGGGGACACTGAAGCTTTCTTT; CDR3aa: CASAVGARGDTEAFF
v_gene: TRBV3-1/TRBV3-2; d_gene: -; abundance: -; j_gene: TRBJ1-5; CDR3nt: TGTGCCAGCAGCCAAGATTCGGCAGGGAGGGATCAGCCCCAGCATTTT; CDR3aa: CASSQDSAGRDQPQHF
v_gene: TRBV2; d_gene: TRBD1; abundance: -; j_gene: TRBJ1-2; CDR3nt: TGTGCCAGCACCGGACAGGGGGTACCTTCTAACTATGGCTACACCTTC; CDR3aa: CASTGQGVPSNYGYTF
v_gene: TRBV19; d_gene: TRBD2; abundance: -; j_gene: TRBJ2-3; CDR3nt: TGTGCCAGTAAGGCTAGCGGAAACACAGATACGCAGTATTTT; CDR3aa: CASKASGNTDTQYF
v_gene: TRBV7-8; d_gene: TRBD1; abundance: -; j_gene: TRBJ2-1; CDR3nt: TGTGCCAGCAGCCCCCCCGGGACAGCCGACAATGAGCAGTTCTTC; CDR3aa: CASSPPGTADNEQFF
v_gene: TRBV28; d_gene: TRBD2; abundance: -; j_gene: TRBJ2-3; CDR3nt: TGTGCCAGCAGTTTAGGCGGGGGGAGCACAGATACGCAGTATTTT; CDR3aa: CASSLGGGSTDTQYF
v_gene: TRBV28; d_gene: TRBD1; abundance: -; j_gene: TRBJ2-2; CDR3nt: TGTGCCAGCAGCCAAATAGGGACAGGGGACGGAAGGGAGCTGTTTTTT; CDR3aa: CASSQIGTGDGRELFF
v_gene: TRBV13; d_gene: TRBD2; abundance: -; j_gene: TRBJ2-7; CDR3nt: TGTGCCAGCAGCTTAGGCCTCGGGGGGGCCTACTACGAGCAGTACTTC; CDR3aa: CASSLGLGGAYYEQYF
v_gene: TRBV4-2; d_gene: TRBD1; abundance: -; j_gene: TRBJ2-5; CDR3nt: TGTGCCAGCAGCCTTGGACAGGGTGAGACCCAGTACTTC; CDR3aa: CASSLGQGETQYF
v_gene: TRBV14; d_gene: TRBD1; abundance: -; j_gene: TRBJ1-1; CDR3nt: TGTGCCAGCAGCCATACAGGGGGCCGAACTGAAGCTTTCTTT; CDR3aa: CASSHTGGRTEAFF
v_gene: TRBV19; d_gene: TRBD2; abundance: -; j_gene: TRBJ2-1; CDR3nt: TGTGCCAGTAGTCCGGGGGGAGGGATCTACAATGAGCAGTTCTTC; CDR3aa: CASSPGGGIYNEQFF
v_gene: TRBV9; d_gene: -; abundance: once; j_gene: TRBJ1-5; CDR3nt: TGTGCCAGCAGCGTGGGGGGGGGAATAAATCAGCCCCAGCATTTT; CDR3aa: CASSVGGGINQPQHF
v_gene: TRBV4-1; d_gene: TRBD1; abundance: -; j_gene: TRBJ2-5; CDR3nt: TGCGCCAGCAGGGGGACAGGAGAGACCCAGTACTTC; CDR3aa: CASRGTGETQYF
v_gene: TRBV7-9; d_gene: -; abundance: -; j_gene: TRBJ2-7; CDR3nt: TGTGCCAGCAGCTTGACATTGACCTACGAGCAGTACTTC; CDR3aa: CASSLTLTYEQYF
v_gene: TRBV2; d_gene: TRBD1; abundance: -; j_gene: TRBJ1-6; CDR3nt: TGTGCCAGCCTGGGACAGGGTGATTCACCCCTCCACTTT; CDR3aa: CASLGQGDSPLHF
v_gene: TRBV6-6; d_gene: TRBD1; abundance: -; j_gene: TRBJ1-1; CDR3nt: TGTGCCAGCAGTTACTCGTATGGACAGGGGGAAGCTTTCTTT; CDR3aa: CASSYSYGQGEAFF
v_gene: TRBV7-8; d_gene: -; abundance: -; j_gene: TRBJ2-7; CDR3nt: TGTGCCAGCAGCTTCTCCCACAGAACACCGTCCGGCTCCTACGAGCAGTACTTC; CDR3aa: CASSFSHRTPSGSYEQYF
v_gene: TRBV19; d_gene: TRBD1; abundance: -; j_gene: TRBJ2-6; CDR3nt: TGTGCCAGCAACAGGGGCGGAAGCTCTGGGGCCAACGTCCTGACTTTC; CDR3aa: CASNRGGSSGANVLTF
v_gene: TRBV9; d_gene: TRBD2; abundance: -; j_gene: TRBJ2-1; CDR3nt: TGTGCCAGCAGCCCTCGACTAGCGGGGGGGCTCGATGAGCAGTTCTTC; CDR3aa: CASSPRLAGGLDEQFF
v_gene: TRBV5-1; d_gene: TRBD1; abundance: few; j_gene: TRBJ1-4; CDR3nt: TGCGCCAGCAGCCCAGGGGGGAAGAATGAAAAACTGTTTTTT; CDR3aa: CASSPGGKNEKLFF
v_gene: TRBV5-6; d_gene: -; abundance: -; j_gene: TRBJ2-5; CDR3nt: TGTGCCAGCAGCGGCCCCGGGGAGGCGATCAAAGAGACCCAGTACTTC; CDR3aa: CASSGPGEAIKETQYF
v_gene: TRBV4-1; d_gene: TRBD2; abundance: -; j_gene: TRBJ2-5; CDR3nt: TGCGCCAGCAGCCAAGAAAAAAGGACTAGCGGGGCCCCGCAAGAGACCCAGTACTTC; CDR3aa: CASSQEKRTSGAPQETQYF
v_gene: TRBV24-1; d_gene: TRBD1; abundance: -; j_gene: TRBJ2-1; CDR3nt: TGTGCCACCAGGTCCGGGACAGGGGGTGGGGGTAAGCAGTTCTTC; CDR3aa: CATRSGTGGGGKQFF
v_gene: TRBV27; d_gene: TRBD2; abundance: few; j_gene: TRBJ2-1; CDR3nt: TGTGCCAGCAGTTTAGGGACTAGCGGGGTCCGGAGGTTCTTC; CDR3aa: CASSLGTSGVRRFF
v_gene: TRBV10-3; d_gene: TRBD2; abundance: -; j_gene: TRBJ2-2; CDR3nt: TGTGCCATCAGAACTAGCGGGGACACCGGGGAGCTGTTTTTT; CDR3aa: CAIRTSGDTGELFF
v_gene: TRBV30; d_gene: TRBD1; abundance: -; j_gene: TRBJ1-5; CDR3nt: TGTGCCTGGAGTAAGGGACAGGTAAATCAGCCCCAGCATTTT; CDR3aa: CAWSKGQVNQPQHF
v_gene: TRBV6-6; d_gene: TRBD1; abundance: -; j_gene: TRBJ1-2; CDR3nt: TGTGCCAGCAGAACAGGGGGGGCTAACTATGGCTACACCTTC; CDR3aa: CASRTGGANYGYTF
v_gene: TRBV6-5; d_gene: -; abundance: -; j_gene: TRBJ1-1; CDR3nt: TGTGCCAGCAGTTACTCGATAGGTGCAGGCGAAGAAGCTTTCTTT; CDR3aa: CASSYSIGAGEEAFF
v_gene: TRBV7-8; d_gene: -; abundance: -; j_gene: TRBJ2-2; CDR3nt: TGTGCCAGCAGCTTGGCCGCAGGGGGGGAGCTGTTTTTT; CDR3aa: CASSLAAGGELFF
v_gene: TRBV15; d_gene: TRBD1; abundance: -; j_gene: TRBJ2-3; CDR3nt: TGTGCCACCAGCCGCGGACAGGACAGCACAGATACGCAGTATTTT; CDR3aa: CATSRGQDSTDTQYF
v_gene: TRBV4-1; d_gene: -; abundance: few; j_gene: TRBJ1-2; CDR3nt: TGCGCCAGCAGCCAAGATCGGGGAGTAAACTATGGCTACACCTTC; CDR3aa: CASSQDRGVNYGYTF
v_gene: TRBV19; d_gene: TRBD1; abundance: -; j_gene: TRBJ1-4; CDR3nt: TGTGCCAGTAGTGAAGGCTCCGGGACAGAAATTTGGGTGAATGAAAAACTGTTTTTT; CDR3aa: CASSEGSGTEIWVNEKLFF
v_gene: TRBV7-3; d_gene: TRBD1; abundance: -; j_gene: TRBJ2-1; CDR3nt: TGTGCCAGCAGCCGCGGACAGGGGGCGTACAATGAGCAGTTCTTC; CDR3aa: CASSRGQGAYNEQFF
v_gene: TRBV28; d_gene: TRBD1; abundance: -; j_gene: TRBJ1-1; CDR3nt: TGTGCCAGCAGGACGCGGGGAGGCAGGGGGCAAAATACTGAAGCTTTCTTT; CDR3aa: CASRTRGGRGQNTEAFF
v_gene: TRBV5-1; d_gene: TRBD1; abundance: -; j_gene: TRBJ1-6; CDR3nt: TGCGCCAGCAGCATAGACAGGGCCAATTCACCCCTCCACTTT; CDR3aa: CASSIDRANSPLHF
v_gene: TRBV5-1; d_gene: -; abundance: -; j_gene: TRBJ1-6; CDR3nt: TGCGCCAGCAGCTTGAGGGGCGATAATTCACCCCTCCACTTT; CDR3aa: CASSLRGDNSPLHF
v_gene: TRBV18; d_gene: -; abundance: -; j_gene: TRBJ2-1; CDR3nt: TGTGCCAGCTCACCTATTACCTACAATGAGCAGTTCTTC; CDR3aa: CASSPITYNEQFF
v_gene: TRBV6-2/TRBV6-3; d_gene: -; abundance: -; j_gene: TRBJ2-7; CDR3nt: TGTGCCAGCAGTTACCTTCAGGGGAGCTCCTACGAGCAGTACTTC; CDR3aa: CASSYLQGSSYEQYF
v_gene: TRBV6-1; d_gene: -; abundance: -; j_gene: TRBJ1-5; CDR3nt: TGTGCCAGCAGTGAGACGCGGAATCAGCCCCAGCATTTT; CDR3aa: CASSETRNQPQHF
v_gene: TRBV19; d_gene: TRBD1; abundance: -; j_gene: TRBJ2-7; CDR3nt: TGTGCCAGCCGGCCGGGACAGAGTAGCTACGAGCAGTACTTC; CDR3aa: CASRPGQSSYEQYF
v_gene: TRBV19; d_gene: TRBD1; abundance: -; j_gene: TRBJ2-1; CDR3nt: TGTGCCAGTAGGGAGACAGGGTATGGAAATGAGCAGTTCTTC; CDR3aa: CASRETGYGNEQFF
v_gene: TRBV5-5; d_gene: TRBD2; abundance: -; j_gene: TRBJ2-5; CDR3nt: TGTGCCAGCAGGCGGGGGGATTTGGAGACCCAGTACTTC; CDR3aa: CASRRGDLETQYF
v_gene: TRBV7-3; d_gene: TRBD1; abundance: -; j_gene: TRBJ1-6; CDR3nt: TGTGCCAGCAGCGAAGGACAGGGTTGGATTTCACCCCTCCACTTT; CDR3aa: CASSEGQGWISPLHF
v_gene: TRBV25-1; d_gene: TRBD1; abundance: -; j_gene: TRBJ2-5; CDR3nt: TGTGCCAGCCAACAGGGGGCTGGGGAGACCCAGTACTTC; CDR3aa: CASQQGAGETQYF
v_gene: TRBV11-1; d_gene: TRBD2; abundance: -; j_gene: TRBJ2-5; CDR3nt: TGTGCCAGCAGCCCGAGTAGCGGGTGGGAGACCCAGTACTTC; CDR3aa: CASSPSSGWETQYF
v_gene: TRBV6-6; d_gene: -; abundance: -; j_gene: TRBJ1-2; CDR3nt: TGTGCCAGCAGGGCAGGGGTGGGCTACACCTTC; CDR3aa: CASRAGVGYTF
v_gene: TRBV12-3/TRBV12-4; d_gene: -; abundance: -; j_gene: TRBJ2-3; CDR3nt: TGTGCCAGCAGTTTCGGGGGCACAGATACGCAGTATTTT; CDR3aa: CASSFGGTDTQYF
v_gene: TRBV7-2; d_gene: -; abundance: -; j_gene: TRBJ1-5; CDR3nt: TGTGCCAGCAGCTTAGGGGCGGGGCCGATCAATCAGCCCCAGCATTTT; CDR3aa: CASSLGAGPINQPQHF
v_gene: TRBV19; d_gene: -; abundance: -; j_gene: TRBJ1-2; CDR3nt: TGTGCCAGTAGTATAGACGCCGGGACACGTACCTATGGCTACACCTTC; CDR3aa: CASSIDAGTRTYGYTF
v_gene: TRBV2; d_gene: -; abundance: -; j_gene: TRBJ2-7; CDR3nt: TGTGCCAGCAGTGAAGCTCCGGCCGGGCGGGGTGGGAACGAGCAGTACTTC; CDR3aa: CASSEAPAGRGGNEQYF
v_gene: TRBV7-8; d_gene: TRBD1; abundance: -; j_gene: TRBJ1-1; CDR3nt: TGTGCCAGCAGCTTAGAGGGACAGGGCTTCACTGAAGCTTTCTTT; CDR3aa: CASSLEGQGFTEAFF
v_gene: TRBV12-3/TRBV12-4; d_gene: -; abundance: -; j_gene: TRBJ1-2; CDR3nt: TGTGCCAGCAGCCGACAGTCCAACTATGGCTACACCTTC; CDR3aa: CASSRQSNYGYTF
v_gene: TRBV28; d_gene: TRBD1; abundance: few; j_gene: TRBJ1-5; CDR3nt: TGTGCCAGCAGTTTTGGGACAGGCAATCAGCCCCAGCATTTT; CDR3aa: CASSFGTGNQPQHF
v_gene: TRBV29-1; d_gene: TRBD1; abundance: -; j_gene: TRBJ1-2; CDR3nt: TGCAGCGCCACCGGAGGGGACAGGGCGCCTACCCTCTATGGCTACACCTTC; CDR3aa: CSATGGDRAPTLYGYTF